This TCR beta chain derives from a study of PD-1 blockade in classical Hodgkin lymphoma. Of note for this clone: What it binds is not known.

After autologous stem cell transplantation all patients relapsed, and prior brentuximab vedotin exposure differed between cohorts. Best responses were complete response, partial response or progressive disease. Clones were read by immunoSEQ multiplex PCR, and TCRdb kept only the in-frame ones, dropping some. Found here are about 58,000 clones, 85% to 90% of them singletons; the top ten hold roughly 5.4%. Trimming took 8 bases from V and 9 from J; bases not matched to a gene: 12. This CDR3 contains 14 residues. Germline CDR1 and CDR2: MGHRA and YSYEKL. Regarding the study as a whole: Newly diagnosed patients were said to have less baseline TCR diversity than healthy donors did. Patients with an early start, nivolumab under 1 year after ASCT, were excluded.

The chain carries TRBV4-1 and TRBJ2-5; TRBD2 matches at 10 bases. This TCR derives from a human donor with classical Hodgkin lymphoma. The sample in question was peripheral blood mononuclear cells (PBMCs), obtained before the second cycle of nivolumab. The CDR3 coding sequence is TGCGCCAGCCGGAGCGGGGGGGCGTCGTCGGCCCAGTACTTC. Translated: CASRSGGASSAQYF.